A selection of T cell receptor beta chains follows, all from one sample in a study of chemoradiotherapy in HPV16-positive cancers. Clones were sequenced by immunoSEQ multiplex PCR, and TCRdb holds only the in-frame ones, with some missing. The data show tens of thousands of clones, roughly 77% seen once. Here the sequenced sample was blood, taken from a patient who underwent chemoradiotherapy. These receptors all come from a human donor with HPV-associated anogenital cancer. The CDR3 runs from the conserved cysteine through the conserved F or W. The D gene is left open where the match is weak. Clone size appears in some rows only: once, few, many, or a class for an expanded clone.

v_call	clone_size	j_call	d_call	cdr3_aa	cdr3_nt
TRBV11-2	NA	TRBJ2-7	TRBD1	CASSLSGTGPYEQYF	TGTGCCAGCAGCTTGTCCGGGACAGGTCCCTACGAGCAGTACTTC
TRBV11-2	few	TRBJ2-1	TRBD2	CASSLGVERGYGEQFF	TGTGCCAGCAGCTTGGGGGTGGAGCGGGGTTACGGTGAGCAGTTCTTC
TRBV5-6	NA	TRBJ1-1	NA	CASSLALNTEAFF	TGTGCCAGCAGCTTGGCTCTGAACACTGAAGCTTTCTTT
TRBV10-3	NA	TRBJ1-2	TRBD1	CATTQGGNYGYTF	TGTGCCACCACTCAGGGGGGAAACTATGGCTACACCTTC
TRBV6-6	NA	TRBJ2-1	NA	CASEGYNEQFF	TGTGCCAGCGAGGGGTACAATGAGCAGTTCTTC
TRBV18	NA	TRBJ2-1	NA	CASSRPDKASGEQFF	TGTGCCAGCTCACGGCCGGACAAGGCGAGTGGTGAGCAGTTCTTC
TRBV7-8	NA	TRBJ1-2	NA	CASSQTQRVIEGYTF	TGTGCCAGCAGCCAAACCCAAAGGGTCATCGAGGGCTACACCTTC
TRBV5-4	NA	TRBJ1-6	NA	CASSLLSSYNSPLHF	TGTGCCAGCAGCTTGTTAAGCTCCTATAATTCACCCCTCCACTTT
TRBV7-2	NA	TRBJ2-7	NA	CASSLWDREQYF	TGTGCCAGCAGCTTGTGGGATCGTGAGCAGTACTTC
TRBV6-1	NA	TRBJ1-6	TRBD1	CASSARGFDSPLHF	TGTGCCAGCAGTGCCAGGGGGTTTGATTCACCCCTCCACTTT
TRBV7-8	NA	TRBJ1-1	NA	CASSLAGQGEAFF	TGTGCCAGCAGCTTAGCTGGCCAGGGCGAAGCTTTCTTT
TRBV2	NA	TRBJ1-3	TRBD1	CASSPQGVSGNTIYF	TGTGCCAGCAGCCCTCAGGGGGTCTCTGGAAACACCATATATTTT
TRBV30	NA	TRBJ1-4	TRBD1	CAWSRDRHATNEKLFF	TGTGCCTGGAGCAGGGACAGGCATGCAACTAATGAAAAACTGTTTTTT
TRBV6-6	NA	TRBJ2-7	TRBD1	CASRDRDHEQYF	TGTGCCAGCAGAGACAGGGACCACGAGCAGTACTTC
TRBV11-3	few	TRBJ1-3	NA	CASSPTVRSPGNTIYF	TGTGCCAGCAGCCCCACGGTTAGATCTCCCGGAAACACCATATATTTT
TRBV7-2	few	TRBJ2-5	NA	CASSLEGSRGTQYF	TGTGCCAGCAGCTTAGAGGGAAGTAGGGGGACCCAGTACTTC
TRBV9	NA	TRBJ1-6	NA	CASTDGRRSSPLHF	TGTGCCAGCACAGACGGGCGGCGGAGTTCACCCCTCCACTTT
TRBV4-1	NA	TRBJ1-5	TRBD1	CASSHSGTGVTSNQPQHF	TGCGCCAGCAGCCATTCGGGGACAGGGGTTACAAGCAATCAGCCCCAGCATTTT
TRBV7-6	NA	TRBJ2-1	TRBD2	CASSAASGANEQFF	TGTGCCAGCAGCGCGGCTAGCGGGGCCAATGAGCAGTTCTTC
TRBV5-1	NA	TRBJ2-5	TRBD2	CASSNELGGLAGGKETQYF	TGCGCCAGCAGCAATGAATTAGGGGGACTAGCGGGGGGCAAAGAGACCCAGTACTTC
TRBV2	NA	TRBJ2-7	NA	CASSDYEQYF	TGTGCCAGCAGTGACTACGAGCAGTACTTC
TRBV10-2	NA	TRBJ1-2	TRBD1	CASTTQGLGQGSVEGYTF	TGCGCCAGCACCACCCAAGGATTAGGACAGGGGTCGGTGGAAGGCTACACCTTC
TRBV7-2	once	TRBJ2-5	NA	CASSFTVGETQYF	TGTGCCAGCAGCTTTACAGTAGGGGAGACCCAGTACTTC
TRBV6-5	NA	TRBJ2-6	NA	CATSGFLSGANVLTF	TGTGCCACCTCCGGTTTCCTCTCTGGGGCCAACGTCCTGACTTTC
TRBV6-1	NA	TRBJ1-5	TRBD1	CASSDQGANQPQHF	TGTGCCAGCAGTGATCAGGGGGCGAATCAGCCCCAGCATTTT
TRBV30	NA	TRBJ2-7	TRBD2	CAWAGGNEQYF	TGTGCCTGGGCGGGGGGGAACGAGCAGTACTTC
TRBV19	NA	TRBJ2-4	NA	CASSIQGEAKNIQYF	TGTGCCAGTAGTATACAGGGTGAAGCCAAAAACATTCAGTACTTC
TRBV5-1	NA	TRBJ1-1	NA	CASSSTGRLIEAFF	TGCGCCAGCAGCTCGACGGGCCGCCTCATTGAAGCTTTCTTT
TRBV25-1	NA	TRBJ1-5	NA	CASSETGQPNQPQHF	TGTGCCAGCAGTGAAACGGGACAACCAAATCAGCCCCAGCATTTT
TRBV19	NA	TRBJ1-1	NA	CASSRGMGEATEAFF	TGTGCCAGTAGTAGGGGTATGGGGGAGGCGACTGAAGCTTTCTTT
TRBV30	NA	TRBJ2-3	NA	CAWSRGGGGTDTQYF	TGTGCCTGGTCCCGAGGAGGGGGCGGCACAGATACGCAGTATTTT
TRBV7-6	NA	TRBJ2-7	NA	CASSLEILADEQYF	TGTGCCAGCAGCTTAGAGATATTGGCGGACGAGCAGTACTTC
TRBV5-1	NA	TRBJ2-5	NA	CASSDISGSETQYF	TGCGCCAGCAGCGACATTTCGGGCTCGGAGACCCAGTACTTC
TRBV13	medium-sized	TRBJ2-2	NA	CASSFGGRYTGELFF	TGTGCCAGCAGCTTCGGGGGCAGGTACACCGGGGAGCTGTTTTTT
TRBV9	NA	TRBJ1-3	NA	CASSVTGSLSGNTIYF	TGTGCCAGCAGCGTAACCGGGTCCCTCTCTGGAAACACCATATATTTT